A selection of T cell receptor beta chains follows, all from one sample in a study of blood T cells in healthy people across ages. TCRdb re-called the 5' RACE reads with MiXCR, one entry per CDR3 protein. The data contain 1,800,000 or so distinct CDR3 sequences, around 42% of them singletons. The sequenced sample was blood. The receptors come from a human donor in good health. The CDR3 runs from the conserved cysteine through the conserved F or W. A D gene is named only where the DNA matches it firmly. Some rows mark clone size as missing; the rest say once, few, many or name a class of expanded clone.

J gene	D gene	V gene	clone size	CDR3 protein	CDR3 DNA
TRBJ2-7	TRBD1	TRBV12-3/TRBV12-4	.	CASSTQTGDYEQYF	TGTGCCAGCAGTACGCAAACAGGGGACTACGAGCAGTACTTC
TRBJ2-7	.	TRBV6-2/TRBV6-3	.	CASRRLQLSYEQYF	TGTGCCAGCAGACGCCTACAGCTCTCCTACGAGCAGTACTTC
TRBJ2-7	.	TRBV25-1	.	CACSLGATYEQYF	TGTGCCTGCTCCCTGGGCGCCACCTACGAGCAGTACTTC
TRBJ2-5	.	TRBV12-3/TRBV12-4	.	CASSFHPQETQYF	TGTGCCAGCAGTTTCCATCCCCAAGAGACCCAGTACTTC
TRBJ2-2	.	TRBV19	.	CASSIDRGITGELFF	TGTGCCAGTAGTATAGATCGCGGGATCACCGGGGAGCTGTTTTTT
TRBJ2-1	TRBD2	TRBV6-1	.	CASKTPGLPFNEQFF	TGTGCCAGCAAAACACCGGGACTACCCTTCAATGAGCAGTTCTTC
TRBJ2-2	TRBD1	TRBV7-2	.	CASSLLLLGGLVFF	TGTGCCAGCAGCTTATTATTATTAGGGGGCTTGGTGTTTTTT
TRBJ2-1	.	TRBV28	few	CASSGGRGGRYNEQFF	TGTGCCAGCAGTGGGGGGCGTGGGGGGCGATACAATGAGCAGTTCTTC
TRBJ1-2	.	TRBV6-5	.	CASSYIGQNYGYTF	TGTGCCAGCAGTTACATTGGACAGAACTATGGCTACACCTTC
TRBJ2-1	.	TRBV4-1	.	CASSLTRVLTSYNEQFF	TGCGCCAGCAGCCTTACTCGGGTGCTTACCTCCTACAATGAGCAGTTCTTC
TRBJ2-5	.	TRBV11-1	.	CASSLRPAGSGETQYF	TGTGCCAGCAGCTTACGCCCGGCAGGGTCAGGGGAGACCCAGTACTTC
TRBJ1-1	.	TRBV2	.	CASGAEFNTEAFF	TGTGCCAGCGGGGCAGAGTTCAACACTGAAGCTTTCTTT
TRBJ1-5	TRBD1	TRBV7-8	.	CASSFARGDQPQHF	TGTGCCAGCAGCTTTGCCAGGGGGGATCAGCCCCAGCATTTT
TRBJ1-1	.	TRBV25-1	.	CASSQDRQGFTEAFF	TGTGCCAGCAGTCAAGACCGCCAGGGATTCACTGAAGCTTTCTTT
TRBJ2-7	TRBD1	TRBV20-1	.	CSATSGFGQGAMEQYF	TGCAGTGCAACCTCCGGTTTTGGACAGGGGGCGATGGAGCAGTACTTC
TRBJ1-1	.	TRBV11-2	.	CASSGWRARAEAFF	TGTGCCAGCTCCGGATGGAGGGCCCGGGCTGAAGCTTTCTTT
TRBJ2-7	.	TRBV20-1	many	CSARLGAQDEQYF	TGCAGTGCTAGACTGGGGGCCCAGGACGAGCAGTACTTC
TRBJ2-5	.	TRBV9	few	CASSVGGSETQYF	TGTGCCAGCAGCGTGGGGGGCAGTGAGACCCAGTACTTC
TRBJ2-5	.	TRBV20-1	.	CSARDPRGPETQYF	TGCAGTGCTAGAGATCCCCGGGGGCCAGAGACCCAGTACTTC
TRBJ2-1	.	TRBV9	.	CASSFRTEGSNEQFF	TGTGCCAGCAGCTTCCGGACGGAGGGGTCCAATGAGCAGTTCTTC
TRBJ1-3	TRBD1	TRBV4-2	.	CASSQGGTGSGNTIYF	TGTGCCAGCAGCCAGGGCGGGACAGGCTCGGGAAACACCATATATTTT
TRBJ1-2	TRBD1	TRBV29-1	.	CSVDHLGTDGQESYTF	TGCAGCGTTGATCATCTCGGGACAGATGGGCAGGAAAGCTACACCTTC
TRBJ1-1	TRBD1	TRBV4-1	.	CASRDVQGAMNTEAFF	TGCGCCAGCAGAGACGTACAGGGGGCGATGAACACTGAAGCTTTCTTT
TRBJ1-1	.	TRBV28	.	CASSVRGSPLEAFF	TGTGCCAGCAGCGTCAGGGGTTCGCCCCTTGAAGCTTTCTTT
TRBJ1-4	.	TRBV5-1	.	CASSLDRRGEKLFF	TGCGCCAGCAGCTTGGATCGACGAGGCGAAAAACTGTTTTTT
TRBJ2-7	.	TRBV7-2	few	CASSVSGAAYEQYF	TGTGCCAGCAGCGTCTCCGGGGCAGCCTACGAGCAGTACTTC
TRBJ1-1	.	TRBV12-3/TRBV12-4	.	CASSLTGLTGDTEAFF	TGTGCCAGCAGTCTGACAGGCCTAACCGGGGACACTGAAGCTTTCTTT
TRBJ2-7	TRBD1	TRBV20-1	many	CSAKTGGNFYEQYF	TGCAGTGCGAAGACAGGGGGGAACTTCTACGAGCAGTACTTC
TRBJ2-5	.	TRBV7-9	many	CASRGGGETQYF	TGTGCCAGCAGAGGGGGGGGAGAGACCCAGTACTTC
TRBJ2-5	.	TRBV4-1	few	CASSQDPLNSGRAQYF	TGCGCCAGCAGCCAAGATCCACTCAACTCAGGCAGGGCCCAGTACTTC
TRBJ2-1	TRBD2	TRBV5-1	.	CASSHGLAGGKDEQFF	TGCGCCAGCAGCCACGGACTAGCGGGGGGGAAAGATGAGCAGTTCTTC
TRBJ2-5	TRBD2	TRBV11-2	.	CASSLAGATYNEQYF	TGTGCCAGCAGTTTAGCGGGGGCCACCTACAATGAGCAGTACTTC
TRBJ1-1	TRBD1	TRBV20-1	.	CSAGGQGTIRGSTEAFF	TGCAGTGCAGGGGGACAGGGTACGATCCGCGGGAGCACTGAAGCTTTCTTT
TRBJ2-1	.	TRBV3-1	.	CASSQLTDNEQFF	TGTGCCAGCAGCCAACTTACGGACAATGAGCAGTTCTTC
TRBJ1-5	.	TRBV12-3/TRBV12-4	.	CASNERDLNQPQHF	TGTGCCAGCAACGAAAGGGACCTTAATCAGCCCCAGCATTTT
TRBJ2-1	.	TRBV15	.	CATSWGTSYNEQVF	TGTGCCACCAGCTGGGGGACCTCCTACAATGAGCAGGTCTTC
TRBJ2-1	.	TRBV6-2/TRBV6-3	few	CASRPSYPAARNNEQFF	TGTGCCAGCAGACCCTCCTATCCGGCGGCTCGAAATAATGAGCAGTTCTTC
TRBJ2-5	TRBD1	TRBV12-3/TRBV12-4	.	CASSYWTGGQYF	TGTGCCAGCAGTTACTGGACAGGGGGCCAGTACTTC
TRBJ2-1	.	TRBV6-5	.	CASSGAAPHEQFF	TGTGCCAGCTCTGGCGCGGCCCCGCATGAGCAGTTCTTC
TRBJ2-1	TRBD1	TRBV6-6	few	CASSDRDSTIGEQFF	TGTGCCAGCAGTGACCGGGACAGTACAATTGGTGAGCAGTTCTTC
TRBJ2-7	.	TRBV6-1	many	CASSEALIRASYEQYF	TGTGCCAGCAGTGAAGCCCTTATAAGGGCGAGCTACGAGCAGTACTTC
TRBJ2-1	.	TRBV6-2/TRBV6-3	many	CASSYSVTSRSYNEQFF	TGTGCCAGCAGTTACTCCGTCACGTCTCGGTCCTACAATGAGCAGTTCTTC
TRBJ2-1	TRBD2	TRBV6-5	.	CASSYDAGGPYEQFF	TGTGCCAGCAGTTACGATGCGGGAGGGCCATATGAGCAGTTCTTC
TRBJ1-1	.	TRBV6-5	.	CASGGGETEAFF	TGTGCCAGCGGGGGCGGGGAAACTGAAGCTTTCTTT
TRBJ2-1	TRBD2	TRBV15	once	CATSRDQRGGDYNEQFF	TGTGCCACCAGCAGAGACCAGCGGGGGGGCGACTACAATGAGCAGTTCTTC
TRBJ1-4	.	TRBV5-1	.	CASSSGYNSANEKLFF	TGCGCCAGCAGCAGTGGCTATAACAGCGCTAATGAAAAACTGTTTTTT
TRBJ2-1	.	TRBV4-1	few	CASSQGTARTYNEQFF	TGCGCCAGCAGCCAAGGGACAGCGAGGACCTACAATGAGCAGTTCTTC
TRBJ1-5	.	TRBV7-6	.	CASSSDGYSNQPQHF	TGTGCCAGCAGCTCGGACGGATATAGCAATCAGCCCCAGCATTTT
TRBJ1-6	TRBD1	TRBV5-6	.	CASSLGDSPTNSPLHF	TGTGCCAGCAGCTTGGGGGACAGCCCGACTAATTCACCCCTCCACTTT
TRBJ2-1	.	TRBV7-2	.	CVSSLGGHEQFF	TGTGTCAGCAGCTTAGGAGGGCATGAGCAGTTCTTC